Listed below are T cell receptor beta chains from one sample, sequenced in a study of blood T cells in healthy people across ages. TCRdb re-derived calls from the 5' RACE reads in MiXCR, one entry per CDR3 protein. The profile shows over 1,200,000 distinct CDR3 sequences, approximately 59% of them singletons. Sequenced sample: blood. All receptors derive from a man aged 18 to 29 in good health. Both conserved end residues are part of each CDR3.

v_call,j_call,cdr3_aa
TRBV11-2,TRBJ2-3,CASSSGASSTDTQYF
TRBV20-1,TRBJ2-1,CSAGAGLGYNEQFF
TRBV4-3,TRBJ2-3,CASSQATGTQQYF
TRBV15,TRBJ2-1,CATSKERGSSYNEQFF
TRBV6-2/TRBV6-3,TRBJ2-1,CASSATWVNEQFF
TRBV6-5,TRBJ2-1,CASSLLAPSYNEQFF
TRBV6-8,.,CASRKGFYEQYF
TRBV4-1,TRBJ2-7,CASSQDSGRPYEQYF
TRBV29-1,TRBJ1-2,CSVRRGGEHGYTF
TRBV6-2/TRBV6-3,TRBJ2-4,CASSSFGQGLAKNIQYF
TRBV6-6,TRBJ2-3,CASRPVSLADSDTQYF
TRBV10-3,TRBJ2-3,CAISESDRATDTQYF
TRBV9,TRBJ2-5,CASSVGGRGGPSQETQYF
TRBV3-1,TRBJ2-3,CASSLSGLAPTDTQYF
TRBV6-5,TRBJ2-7,CASSYGQTNYEQYF
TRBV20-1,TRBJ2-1,CSARPPRLAQGEQFF
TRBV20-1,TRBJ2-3,CSAQGGGNPTDTQYF
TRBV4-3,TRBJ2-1,CASSLPSDNEQFF
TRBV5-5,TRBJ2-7,CASPEWSSYEQYF
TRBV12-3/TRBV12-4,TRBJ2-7,CASSRKALSSGSSYEQYF
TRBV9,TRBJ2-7,CASSVDMGRNYEQYF
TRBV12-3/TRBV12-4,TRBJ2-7,CASAHVEGALSYEQYF
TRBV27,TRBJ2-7,CASRLTGGGYEQYF
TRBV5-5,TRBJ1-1,CASSLVGRSTEAFF
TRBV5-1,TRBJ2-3,CASSSSHLAGGASTDTQYF
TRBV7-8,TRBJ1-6,CASSSGISPLHF
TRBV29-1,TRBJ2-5,CSVDAQETQYF
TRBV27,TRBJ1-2,CASSPMGLNYGYTF
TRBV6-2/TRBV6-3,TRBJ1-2,CASASRTVNGYTF
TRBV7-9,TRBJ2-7,CASSLLIYEQYF
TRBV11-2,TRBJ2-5,CASSLGITEGLGQETQYF
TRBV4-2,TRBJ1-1,CASSQIHPNTEAFF
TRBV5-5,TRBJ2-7,CASSLTSGTGQYEQYF
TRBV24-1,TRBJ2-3,CATSDSPGRDTQYF
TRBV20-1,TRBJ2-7,CSAYDGLSYEQYF
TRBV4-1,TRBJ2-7,CASSQAGGAGGGSYEQYF
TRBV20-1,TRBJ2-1,CSARDPKGEVIYEQFF
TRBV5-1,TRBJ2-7,CASSLDPRPYRDSEQYF
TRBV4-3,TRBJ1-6,CASRVGYRGRKDNSPLHF
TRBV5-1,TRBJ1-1,CASSLGQGELTEAFF
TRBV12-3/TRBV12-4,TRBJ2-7,CASTYHTSSEQYF
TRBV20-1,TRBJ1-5,CSVGESSQPQHF
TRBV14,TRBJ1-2,CASSQDLGGPFPSYGYTF
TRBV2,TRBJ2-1,CASPTSGGAIGYEQFF
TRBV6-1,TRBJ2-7,CASTPGDESYEQYF
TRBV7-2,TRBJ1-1,CASSPRGKLVNTEAFF
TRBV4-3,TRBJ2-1,CASSQDSGAVDEQFF
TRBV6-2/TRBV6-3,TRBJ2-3,CASQTWDTQYF
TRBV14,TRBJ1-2,CASSQVPGGSRGYTF
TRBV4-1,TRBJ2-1,CASSHQTSESSYNEQFF
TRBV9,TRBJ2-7,CASSLRTSGEEQYF
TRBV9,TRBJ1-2,CASSVDLGNYGYTF
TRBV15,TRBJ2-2,CATSRGDRVNTGELFF
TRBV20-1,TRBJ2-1,CSAKGTSGRAQYNEQFF